The 6 T cell receptor beta chains in this list originate from one sample, sequenced in a study of shared clonotypes between healthy human individuals. Libraries were prepared by immunoSEQ multiplex PCR; TCRdb keeps only in-frame clonotypes and omits some of them. In the table there are hundreds of thousands of clones, almost 97% of which are singletons. Sequencing was done on a sample of naive CD4+ T cells sorted from blood. Subset: CD45RA+ positively selected. The receptors here all came from a woman under 40 in good health.

The chain carries TRBV27 and TRBJ2-2; weak D call: TRBD1 (6 bases). Trimming took off 5 bases at V and 5 bases at J, with 12 bases between the two ends. The CDR3 runs to 14 residues. CDR1 is MNHEY and CDR2 is SMNVEV in the germline V gene (reference sequence). CDR3 bases: TGTGCCAGCAGTATTAACAGGGAAACCGGGGAGCTGTTTTTT. Protein sequence: CASSINRETGELFF.

The chain couples TRBV7-8 to TRBJ2-7; 9 nucleotides align to TRBD1. Germline V lookup: CDR1 SGHVS, CDR2 FQNEAQ. Trimming took 5 bases from V and 2 from J; bases not matched to a gene: 16. CDR3 length: 18 residues. The CDR3 DNA reads TGTGCCAGCAGCGTATCATCAAGGGGGACAGGGAGACCCTACGAGCAGTACTTC. Translating it yields CASSVSSRGTGRPYEQYF.

The chain links TRBV5-6 to TRBJ2-5; 7 nucleotides align to TRBD1. The J call may be faulty, since TRBJ2-7 better matches the DNA end. The CDR3 runs 13 residues. Germline V lookup: CDR1 SGHDT, CDR2 YYEEEE. The CDR3 sequence is CASSTTGAGEQYF. In nucleotides, the CDR3 is TGTGCCAGCAGCACAACAGGGGCTGGCGAGCAGTACTTC.

This clone was seen only once. The CDR3: CASGSPTTGGYEQYF. CDR3 nucleotides: TGCGCCAGCGGAAGCCCCACGACAGGGGGCTACGAGCAGTACTTC. The chain uses TRBV5-1 and TRBJ2-7, with 9 bases identical to TRBD1. J was trimmed by 3 bases and V by 7 bases; bases with no gene match: 11. CDR3 length: 15 amino acids. CDR1 and CDR2 from the germline V gene are SGHRS and YFSETQ.

V usage is TRBV2 and J usage is TRBJ1-1; 7 bases align to TRBD1. The ends lost 8 bases at V and 1 base at J; junction bases unmatched: 7. The CDR3 covers 14 residues. The V gene's germline CDR1 is SNHLY and CDR2 FYNNEI. The CDR3: CASGRQGSNTEAFF. The CDR3 bases are TGTGCCAGCGGACGACAGGGATCGAACACTGAAGCTTTCTTT.

The chain carries TRBV7-9 and TRBJ2-5, with 12 bases identical to TRBD2. This CDR3 is built from 16 residues. V lost 3 bases, J lost 1 base, and 3 bases stayed unmatched. Germline V gives CDR1 SEHNR, CDR2 FQNEAQ (reference sequence). The CDR3 region is CASSFGLAGSQETQYF. CDR3 DNA: TGTGCCAGCAGCTTCGGACTAGCGGGAAGCCAAGAGACCCAGTACTTC.